This TCR beta chain was captured in a study of blood T cell repertoires in COVID-19. V dropped 2 bases and J dropped 2; count of bases not matched to a gene: 5. The germline V gene encodes CDR1 MNHEY and CDR2 SVGEGT. This CDR3 has 17 residues. The study drew participants aged about 18 to 89 years from fewer than 30 US areas. Authors' data handling: Amplification of reference gene primers provided the estimated nucleated cell counts. The data were produced by immunoSEQ multiplex PCR, yet TCRdb's version contains in-frame clones alone and is incomplete. The V and J calls and clone size come from that table; D and trimming were worked out from the DNA. The data hold a few hundred thousand clones, with roughly nine tenths observed a single time.

The source is a woman in her 30s who had recovered from COVID-19. The sample comprised PBMCs or T cells enriched from blood (not recorded which). The chain combines TRBV6-2 or TRBV6-3 with TRBJ2-7; 14 bases are a match to TRBD2. The CDR3 sequence: CASSYIPGLAGAYEQYF. CDR3 nucleotide sequence: TGTGCCAGCAGTTACATCCCGGGACTAGCGGGGGCCTACGAGCAGTACTTC.